Listed below are T cell receptor beta chains from one sample, sequenced in a study of a mutant IDH1 vaccine in newly diagnosed glioma. The data were produced by immunoSEQ multiplex PCR, yet TCRdb's version contains in-frame clones alone and is incomplete. The sample lists around 50,000 clones; 75% to 90% were seen once. Sequences were derived from PBMCs, sampled from a glioma patient treated with radiotherapy, temozolomide or both. Receptors originate from a man in his forties with glioma. Both conserved end residues are part of each CDR3. The order of the fields is D gene, clone size, V gene, J gene, CDR3 protein, CDR3 DNA. D genes are given only for firm matches. Clone size is not always given. Where it is, it says once, few, many or a class for expanded clones.

d_call: TRBD2
clone_size: -
v_call: TRBV11-2
j_call: TRBJ2-7
cdr3_aa: CASTYGAGGTSYEQYF
cdr3_nt: TGTGCCAGCACTTACGGAGCGGGAGGCACTTCCTACGAGCAGTACTTC

d_call: -
clone_size: -
v_call: TRBV29-1
j_call: TRBJ2-5
cdr3_aa: CSVEEGLTETQYF
cdr3_nt: TGCAGCGTTGAGGAAGGGTTGACGGAGACCCAGTACTTC

d_call: TRBD1
clone_size: -
v_call: TRBV6-1
j_call: TRBJ2-1
cdr3_aa: CASSAGTGYDEQFF
cdr3_nt: TGTGCCAGCAGTGCCGGGACAGGGTACGATGAGCAGTTCTTC

d_call: TRBD2
clone_size: -
v_call: TRBV9
j_call: TRBJ2-7
cdr3_aa: CASSLGTSGDYEQYF
cdr3_nt: TGTGCCAGCAGCCTCGGGACTAGCGGAGATTACGAGCAGTACTTC

d_call: TRBD1
clone_size: -
v_call: TRBV18
j_call: TRBJ1-1
cdr3_aa: CASSPGTGPEAFF
cdr3_nt: TGTGCCAGCTCCCCCGGGACAGGGCCTGAAGCTTTCTTT

d_call: -
clone_size: few
v_call: TRBV5-1
j_call: TRBJ2-7
cdr3_aa: CASSLTSTEQYF
cdr3_nt: TGCGCCAGCAGCCTAACTAGCACCGAGCAGTACTTC

d_call: -
clone_size: -
v_call: TRBV5-1
j_call: TRBJ2-1
cdr3_aa: CASSLDGSSYNEQFF
cdr3_nt: TGCGCCAGCAGCTTGGATGGATCCTCCTACAATGAGCAGTTCTTC

d_call: -
clone_size: -
v_call: TRBV5-6
j_call: TRBJ2-3
cdr3_aa: CASSVVTGSTDTQYF
cdr3_nt: TGTGCCAGCAGCGTAGTAACAGGGTCAACAGATACGCAGTATTTT

d_call: TRBD2
clone_size: -
v_call: TRBV7-9
j_call: TRBJ2-7
cdr3_aa: CASSFLELAGSYEQYF
cdr3_nt: TGTGCCAGCAGCTTCCTAGAACTAGCGGGATCCTACGAGCAGTACTTC

d_call: TRBD1
clone_size: -
v_call: TRBV29-1
j_call: TRBJ1-1
cdr3_aa: CSARQGANTEAFF
cdr3_nt: TGCAGCGCGAGACAGGGGGCAAACACTGAAGCTTTCTTT

d_call: TRBD1
clone_size: -
v_call: TRBV11-3
j_call: TRBJ2-1
cdr3_aa: CASSTGTGSYNEQFF
cdr3_nt: TGTGCCAGCAGCACCGGGACAGGGTCTTACAATGAGCAGTTCTTC

d_call: TRBD1
clone_size: -
v_call: TRBV5-1
j_call: TRBJ1-2
cdr3_aa: CASSRPGQGFGYTF
cdr3_nt: TGCGCCAGCAGCAGACCGGGACAGGGCTTTGGCTACACCTTC

d_call: TRBD2
clone_size: -
v_call: TRBV7-2
j_call: TRBJ2-7
cdr3_aa: CAIQRGTGSYEQYF
cdr3_nt: TGTGCCATCCAGCGGGGGACTGGCTCCTACGAGCAGTACTTC

d_call: -
clone_size: -
v_call: TRBV5-4
j_call: TRBJ2-7
cdr3_aa: CASSPVPPRSEQYF
cdr3_nt: TGTGCCAGCAGCCCGGTTCCTCCCAGGAGCGAGCAGTACTTC

d_call: TRBD1
clone_size: -
v_call: TRBV5-6
j_call: TRBJ1-2
cdr3_aa: CASSLVRAVTRGNYGYTF
cdr3_nt: TGTGCCAGCAGCTTGGTCCGGGCCGTGACCAGGGGGAACTATGGCTACACCTTC

d_call: TRBD1
clone_size: -
v_call: TRBV6-5
j_call: TRBJ2-2
cdr3_aa: CASSYEGTGGTGELFF
cdr3_nt: TGTGCCAGCAGTTACGAAGGGACAGGGGGCACCGGGGAGCTGTTTTTT

d_call: -
clone_size: -
v_call: TRBV7-2
j_call: TRBJ2-3
cdr3_aa: CASSPRDTQYF
cdr3_nt: TGTGCCAGCAGCCCCAGGGATACGCAGTATTTT

d_call: TRBD1
clone_size: -
v_call: TRBV2
j_call: TRBJ1-2
cdr3_aa: CASSVQSRQGGRGYTF
cdr3_nt: TGTGCCAGCAGTGTTCAGAGTAGACAGGGCGGTCGGGGCTACACCTTC

d_call: TRBD1
clone_size: -
v_call: TRBV5-5
j_call: TRBJ1-2
cdr3_aa: CASSLDRGGNYGYTF
cdr3_nt: TGTGCCAGCAGCTTGGACAGGGGCGGGAACTATGGCTACACCTTC

d_call: -
clone_size: -
v_call: TRBV18
j_call: TRBJ1-2
cdr3_aa: CASSPGPEVDYTF
cdr3_nt: TGTGCCAGCTCACCCGGGCCTGAGGTAGACTACACCTTC

d_call: -
clone_size: -
v_call: TRBV7-2
j_call: TRBJ2-7
cdr3_aa: CASSPGPSSYEQYF
cdr3_nt: TGTGCCAGCAGCCCGGGACCTAGTTCCTACGAGCAGTACTTC

d_call: -
clone_size: few
v_call: TRBV6-5
j_call: TRBJ2-7
cdr3_aa: CASNPIGAGEHEQYF
cdr3_nt: TGTGCCAGCAACCCGATTGGGGCAGGGGAACACGAGCAGTACTTC

d_call: TRBD2
clone_size: -
v_call: TRBV5-6
j_call: TRBJ2-1
cdr3_aa: CASRERGGYNEQFF
cdr3_nt: TGTGCCAGCAGGGAGCGGGGGGGGTACAATGAGCAGTTCTTC

d_call: -
clone_size: -
v_call: TRBV27
j_call: TRBJ1-2
cdr3_aa: CASSALPGRRTNYGYTF
cdr3_nt: TGTGCCAGCAGTGCCCTCCCGGGGCGGCGAACTAACTATGGCTACACCTTC

d_call: -
clone_size: few
v_call: TRBV7-8
j_call: TRBJ1-1
cdr3_aa: CASRRGLRAFF
cdr3_nt: TGTGCCAGCAGACGGGGTCTCAGGGCTTTCTTT

d_call: TRBD2
clone_size: -
v_call: TRBV7-6
j_call: TRBJ2-7
cdr3_aa: CASSLGGLEGYEQYF
cdr3_nt: TGTGCCAGCAGCTTAGGGGGACTAGAGGGGTACGAGCAGTACTTC

d_call: TRBD1
clone_size: -
v_call: TRBV6-6
j_call: TRBJ1-1
cdr3_aa: CASRRQGHTEAFF
cdr3_nt: TGTGCCAGCAGACGACAGGGGCACACTGAAGCTTTCTTT

d_call: -
clone_size: -
v_call: TRBV27
j_call: TRBJ2-1
cdr3_aa: CASSGVRSYNEQFF
cdr3_nt: TGTGCCAGCAGTGGGGTCCGCTCCTACAATGAGCAGTTCTTC

d_call: -
clone_size: -
v_call: TRBV5-1
j_call: TRBJ2-7
cdr3_aa: CASGRGHEQYF
cdr3_nt: TGCGCCAGCGGGCGTGGCCACGAGCAGTACTTC

d_call: TRBD1
clone_size: -
v_call: TRBV4-3
j_call: TRBJ2-7
cdr3_aa: CASSPAWGQYYEQYF
cdr3_nt: TGCGCCAGCAGCCCCGCCTGGGGACAGTACTACGAGCAGTACTTC

d_call: -
clone_size: few
v_call: TRBV27
j_call: TRBJ1-1
cdr3_aa: CASIPGTQPANTEAFF
cdr3_nt: TGTGCCAGCATTCCAGGGACCCAGCCGGCAAACACTGAAGCTTTCTTT

d_call: TRBD2
clone_size: -
v_call: TRBV6-6
j_call: TRBJ2-7
cdr3_aa: CASGAGEVYEQYF
cdr3_nt: TGTGCCAGCGGGGCGGGAGAGGTTTACGAGCAGTACTTC

d_call: -
clone_size: -
v_call: TRBV4-1
j_call: TRBJ2-7
cdr3_aa: CASSQEQVSYEQYF
cdr3_nt: TGCGCCAGCAGCCAAGAGCAAGTCTCCTACGAGCAGTACTTC

d_call: TRBD2
clone_size: -
v_call: TRBV5-1
j_call: TRBJ2-1
cdr3_aa: CASSSLAGGDGEQFF
cdr3_nt: TGCGCCAGCAGTTCACTAGCGGGAGGGGATGGTGAGCAGTTCTTC

d_call: -
clone_size: -
v_call: TRBV18
j_call: TRBJ2-7
cdr3_aa: CASSPQGAYEQYF
cdr3_nt: TGTGCCAGCTCTCCCCAAGGAGCCTACGAGCAGTACTTC

d_call: -
clone_size: few
v_call: TRBV2
j_call: TRBJ1-4
cdr3_aa: CASTQRWVNEKLFF
cdr3_nt: TGTGCCAGCACTCAACGGTGGGTTAATGAAAAACTGTTTTTT

d_call: -
clone_size: -
v_call: TRBV7-2
j_call: TRBJ2-5
cdr3_aa: CASRLTETQYF
cdr3_nt: TGTGCCAGCAGGCTAACGGAGACCCAGTACTTC

d_call: -
clone_size: -
v_call: TRBV6-5
j_call: TRBJ1-1
cdr3_aa: CASSYPPGLNTEAFF
cdr3_nt: TGTGCCAGCAGTTACCCGCCGGGGTTGAACACTGAAGCTTTCTTT

d_call: TRBD1
clone_size: -
v_call: TRBV29-1
j_call: TRBJ2-5
cdr3_aa: CSVGQGAETQYF
cdr3_nt: TGCAGCGTTGGGCAGGGGGCCGAGACCCAGTACTTC

d_call: -
clone_size: -
v_call: TRBV2
j_call: TRBJ1-1
cdr3_aa: CASSEYQWTEAFF
cdr3_nt: TGTGCCAGCAGTGAATACCAATGGACTGAAGCTTTCTTT

d_call: -
clone_size: few
v_call: TRBV27
j_call: TRBJ1-1
cdr3_aa: CASRVHPRAFF
cdr3_nt: TGTGCCAGCAGAGTCCACCCTCGAGCTTTCTTT

d_call: -
clone_size: few
v_call: TRBV5-6
j_call: TRBJ1-1
cdr3_aa: CASSSREGGHTEAFF
cdr3_nt: TGTGCCAGCAGCTCTCGAGAAGGTGGGCACACTGAAGCTTTCTTT

d_call: TRBD2
clone_size: -
v_call: TRBV6-5
j_call: TRBJ2-7
cdr3_aa: CASSPGTSGSYEQYF
cdr3_nt: TGTGCCAGCAGCCCAGGGACTAGCGGGAGCTACGAGCAGTACTTC

d_call: -
clone_size: -
v_call: TRBV5-1
j_call: TRBJ2-2
cdr3_aa: CASSAGQPTGELFF
cdr3_nt: TGCGCCAGCAGCGCCGGACAGCCCACCGGGGAGCTGTTTTTT